Included here is one TCR beta chain sequence, with context. No antigen is known for it. Primers included in the PCR were 60 Vbeta and 13 Jbeta primers. The assay was immunoSEQ multiplex PCR, and TCRdb's table has in-frame clones only and misses some. The repertoire includes over 130,000 clones, 55% to 80% of them detected once, and 7% to 8.5% sits in the top ten. The data derive from a study of cytomegalovirus exposure and HLA in healthy donors. Study outcomes and limitations: Available immune exposure information was restricted to CMV serostatus only.

The germline V gene has CDR1 SNHLY and CDR2 FYNNEI. The CDR3 totals 13 residues. V lost 5 bases to trimming and J lost 1 base, with 9 bases between them. This clonotype originated in a woman in her fifties or sixties in good health and CMV-seropositive. The chain uses TRBV2 and TRBJ2-7; D unclear. Sequences were obtained from PBMCs. CDR3 loop: CASSRQVSYEQYF. The CDR3 nucleotides are TGTGCCAGCAGTAGGCAGGTATCCTACGAGCAGTACTTC.